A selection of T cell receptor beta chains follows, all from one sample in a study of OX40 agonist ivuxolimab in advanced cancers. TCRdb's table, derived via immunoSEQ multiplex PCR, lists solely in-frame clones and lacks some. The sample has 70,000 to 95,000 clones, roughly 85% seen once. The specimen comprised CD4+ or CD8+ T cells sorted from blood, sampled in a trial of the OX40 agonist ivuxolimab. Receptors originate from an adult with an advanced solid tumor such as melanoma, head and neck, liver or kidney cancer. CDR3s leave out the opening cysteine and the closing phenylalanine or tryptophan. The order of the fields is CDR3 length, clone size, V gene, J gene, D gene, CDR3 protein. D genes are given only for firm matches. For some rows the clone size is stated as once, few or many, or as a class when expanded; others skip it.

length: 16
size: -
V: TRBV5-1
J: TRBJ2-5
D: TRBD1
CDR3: ASSRGTGLSGYQETQY

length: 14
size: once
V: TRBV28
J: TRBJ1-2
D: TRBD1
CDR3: ASSLSTQGPNYGYT

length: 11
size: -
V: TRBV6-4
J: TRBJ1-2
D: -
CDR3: ASRGAFGYGYT

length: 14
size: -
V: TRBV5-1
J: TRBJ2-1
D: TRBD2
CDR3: ASSDRTSGRKVEQF

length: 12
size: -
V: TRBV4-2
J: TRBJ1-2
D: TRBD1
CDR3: ASSQDRAGYGYT

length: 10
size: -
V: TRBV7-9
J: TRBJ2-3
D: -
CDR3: ASSSVTDTQY

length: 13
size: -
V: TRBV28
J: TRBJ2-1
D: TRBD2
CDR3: ASSPGSGRYNEQF

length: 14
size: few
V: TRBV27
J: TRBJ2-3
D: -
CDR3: ASSKKGQGGTDTQY

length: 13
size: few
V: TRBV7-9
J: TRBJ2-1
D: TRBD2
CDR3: ASSLGLAGVGEQF

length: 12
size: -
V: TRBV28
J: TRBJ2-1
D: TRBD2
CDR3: ASSSAGGPNEQF

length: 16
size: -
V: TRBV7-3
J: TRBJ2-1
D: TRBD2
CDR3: ASSLNKLAGGTGNEQF

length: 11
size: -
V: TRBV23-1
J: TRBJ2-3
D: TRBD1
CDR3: ASSHYRGDTQY

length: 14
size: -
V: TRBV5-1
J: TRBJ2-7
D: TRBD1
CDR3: ASSLVHGQGVDEQY

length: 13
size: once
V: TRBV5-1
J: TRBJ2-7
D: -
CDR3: ASSPTGRGDYEQY

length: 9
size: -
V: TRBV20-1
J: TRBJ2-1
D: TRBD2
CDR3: SAKGKGRDV

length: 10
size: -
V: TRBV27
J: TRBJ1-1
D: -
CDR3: ASSQFGYEAF

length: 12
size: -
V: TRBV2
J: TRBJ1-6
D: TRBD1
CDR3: ASSGDRGNSPLH

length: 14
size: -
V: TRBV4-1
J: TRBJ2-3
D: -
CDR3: ASSQGLGLATDTQY

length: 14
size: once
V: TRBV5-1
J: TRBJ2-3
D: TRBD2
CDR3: ASSLGSSGTTDTQY

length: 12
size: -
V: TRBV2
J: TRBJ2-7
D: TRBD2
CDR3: ASLISGTYYEQY

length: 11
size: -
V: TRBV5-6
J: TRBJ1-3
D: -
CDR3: ASSLVSLNTIY

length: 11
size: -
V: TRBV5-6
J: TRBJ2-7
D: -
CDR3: ASSSTGAYEQY

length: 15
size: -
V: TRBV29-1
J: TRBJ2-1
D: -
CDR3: SVGGDLLPSSYNEQF

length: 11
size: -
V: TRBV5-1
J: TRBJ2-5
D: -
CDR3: ASSKSPQETQY

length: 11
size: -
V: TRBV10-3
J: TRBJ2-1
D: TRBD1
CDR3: AISADREGEQF

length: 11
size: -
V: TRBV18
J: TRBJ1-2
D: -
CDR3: ASSRDVGSGYT

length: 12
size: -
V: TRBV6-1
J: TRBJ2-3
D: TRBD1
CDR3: ASRTGRSTDTQY